The 27 T cell receptor beta chains in this list originate from one sample, sequenced in a study of blood T cell repertoires in COVID-19. The protocol was immunoSEQ multiplex PCR, while the TCRdb copy is restricted to in-frame clones and leaves out a portion. This table has 35,000 to 50,000 clones, 89% appearing once. The sample comprised peripheral blood. These receptors all come from an older man with active COVID-19.

V gene TRBV4-2 combines with J gene TRBJ2-3, with TRBD2 as a possible D gene (5 bases). V dropped 1 base and J dropped 0 bases, with 14 bases sitting between them. This CDR3 has 17 residues. CDR1 is LGHNA, CDR2 YNFKEQ, per germline. CDR3 sequence reads: CASSQGGAESSTDTQYF. CDR3 nucleotides: TGTGCCAGCAGCCAAGGAGGAGCGGAGTCTAGCACAGATACGCAGTATTTT.

Remarks on this clone: The CDR3 ends on some other residue instead of the conserved phenylalanine or tryptophan, so this is likely a read error. No DNA is shown, since the ends of the CDR3 on it are uncertain; the CDR3 is the one TCRdb lists. This rearrangement joins TRBV23-1 to TRBJ1-1; no DNA check was done on the table's D call, TRBD1. TRBV23-1 is known as an ORF, though its function is uncertain. The CDR3 totals 9 residues, both ends included. The CDR3 here is CASSQPRQI.

This chain joins TRBV5-1 and TRBJ1-1, with a possible D match to TRBD1 (6 bases). This CDR3 has 13 residues. Between the trimmed V and J ends, which lost 9 bases and 5 bases, there was a span of 17 bases. Germline V CDR1 and CDR2: SGHRS, YFSETQ. DNA of the CDR3: TGCGCCACCGCGAACAGGGTGGGTACTGAAGCTTTCTTT. It encodes CATANRVGTEAFF. The entire variable domain, with the rest obtained from reference TRBV5-1 and TRBJ1-1, is as follows: KAGVTQTPRYLIKTRGQQVTLSCSPISGHRSVSWYQQTPGQGLQFLFEYFSETQRNKGNFPGRFSGRQFSNSRSEMNVSTLELGDSALYLCATANRVGTEAFFGQGTRLTVV.

The chain carries TRBV6-1 and TRBJ2-5; D possibly corresponds to TRBD2 (6 bases). This CDR3 contains 17 residues. Trimming removed 5 bases at V and 3 bases at J, with 22 bases between. The germline V gene has CDR1 MNHNS and CDR2 SASEGT. As DNA, the CDR3 is TGTGCCAGCAGTAAAGTCCAAACCGGGACTCAAAAAGAGACCCAGTACTTC. Protein sequence: CASSKVQTGTQKETQYF.

A single count supports this clone. This CDR3 is CASSWTSGGLRRETQYF. CDR3 coding DNA: TGTGCCAGCAGTTGGACTAGCGGGGGGCTAAGACGAGAGACCCAGTACTTC. V usage is TRBV6-2 or TRBV6-3 and J usage is TRBJ2-5, with 14 bases lining up with TRBD2. The ends lost 4 bases at V and 4 bases at J; junction bases unmatched: 8. Germline V CDR1 and CDR2: MNHEY, SVGEGT. The CDR3 contains 17 residues.

The chain combines TRBV2 with TRBJ2-1, with a possible D match to TRBD2 (6 bases). Germline V gives CDR1 SNHLY, CDR2 FYNNEI. V was cut by 4 bases and J by 1 base, with 11 bases left in between. CDR3 length equals 15 residues. CDR3 DNA sequence: TGTGCCAGCAGTGTACGAGCGGGTTCCTACAATGAGCAGTTCTTC. Translated, it gives CASSVRAGSYNEQFF.

The chain uses TRBV6-2 or TRBV6-3 and TRBJ2-7; the match to TRBD2 covers 8 bases. Germline loops: CDR1 MNHEY, CDR2 SVGEGT. The trim removed 5 bases at V and 2 bases at J, leaving 8 bases unmatched. The CDR3 runs 15 residues. The CDR3 DNA follows: TGTGCCAGCAGTAGACGCGGGGGGCCCGCCTACGAGCAGTACTTC. Translating gives CASSRRGGPAYEQYF.

The genes are TRBV3-1 (or the pseudogene TRBV3-2) and TRBJ2-6, with 9 nucleotides matching TRBD1. This CDR3 has 17 amino acids. Unmatched junction bases numbered 11, after V lost 4 bases and J lost 7 bases. CDR1 is LGHDT and CDR2 is YNNKEL in the germline V gene (reference sequence). This CDR3 is CASSPFRQGDPANVLTF. The CDR3 DNA sequence: TGTGCCAGCAGCCCATTCCGACAGGGGGATCCTGCCAACGTCCTGACTTTC.

The V call is TRBV27, the J call TRBJ2-7, with D perhaps TRBD2 (6 bases). Germline loops: CDR1 MNHEY, CDR2 SMNVEV (reference sequence). The V gene lost 6 bases and the J gene lost 0 bases, with 12 bases spanning the gap. The CDR3 length is 14 residues. CDR3 coding DNA: TGTGCCAGCAGCCGGAGCGGGTACTCCTACGAGCAGTACTTC. Translating gives CASSRSGYSYEQYF.

The genes are TRBV19 and TRBJ1-5; tentatively, D is TRBD1 (5 bases). The germline CDR1 and CDR2 sequences are LNHDA and SQIVND (reference sequence). The length of the CDR3 is 15 residues. Trimming removed 1 base at V and 2 bases at J, with 9 bases between. Here the CDR3 DNA reads TGTGCCAGTAGTATAGTAGGGGCCCGCAATCAGCCCCAGCATTTT. This gives the protein CASSIVGARNQPQHF.

The chain couples TRBV3-1 (or the pseudogene TRBV3-2) to TRBJ2-7; TRBD1 matches at 7 bases. The V gene's germline CDR1 is LGHDT and CDR2 YNNKEL (reference sequence). V gave up 4 bases and J gave up 0 bases; unmatched junction bases: 9. This CDR3 has 16 residues. This CDR3 reads CASSRSPGQISYEQYF. The CDR3 coding sequence is TGTGCCAGCAGCCGGTCACCGGGACAGATCTCCTACGAGCAGTACTTC.

CDR3 sequence reads: CASSLPLLANNEQFF. The CDR3 DNA sequence: TGCGCCAGCAGCTTGCCCCTACTAGCGAACAATGAGCAGTTCTTC. The chain employs TRBV5-1 and TRBJ2-1; 7 bases align to TRBD2. CDR1 and CDR2 (germline): SGHRS, YFSETQ. The CDR3 is 15 amino acids. V shed 1 base, J shed 5 bases, and the junction held 6 bases outside the gene matches.

The V gene is TRBV7-2, the J gene TRBJ2-3; 12 bases are shared with TRBD2. The CDR3 is 14 residues long. The germline V gene has CDR1 SGHTA and CDR2 FQGNSA. With V trimmed by 6 bases and J by 7 bases, 5 bases remained unmatched. The CDR3, as DNA: TGTGCCAGCAGGTCGCTAGCGGGGGGGAATACGCAGTATTTT. Its translation: CASRSLAGGNTQYF.

V usage is TRBV6-2 or TRBV6-3 and J usage is TRBJ2-3; maybe TRBD2 (7 bases). The V end lost 0 bases, the J end lost 4 bases, and 11 bases lay between the germline ends. The CDR3 has 15 amino acids. Germline V CDR1 and CDR2: MNHEY, SVGEGT. The CDR3 coding sequence is TGTGCCAGCAGTTACTCGGGGGGGCAACCAGATACGCAGTATTTT. It specifies CASSYSGGQPDTQYF.

V and J are TRBV5-4 and TRBJ2-5; 12 bases map to TRBD2. Germline-derived CDR1 and CDR2 are SGHNT and YYREEE (reference sequence). The CDR3 is 16 residues long. V lost 4 bases, J lost 5 bases, and 9 bases stayed unmatched. The CDR3 DNA sequence: TGTGCCAGCAGCCCCCTGACTAGCGGGGGTGGTGAGACCCAGTACTTC. Translated: CASSPLTSGGGETQYF.

The chain has TRBV5-1 and TRBJ2-5; 11 nucleotides line up with TRBD2. V was pared by 3 bases and J by 3 bases, with 16 bases of the junction left unmatched. In germline, CDR1 is SGHRS, CDR2 YFSETQ. CDR3 length equals 19 residues. CDR3 nucleotides: TGCGCCAGCAGCTCCCGCCAAAGCCTAGCGGGGGGCGAAAAAGAGACCCAGTACTTC. This gives the protein CASSSRQSLAGGEKETQYF.

The chain couples TRBV7-2 to TRBJ2-7, with 9 bases that match TRBD2. V shed 5 bases and J 3 bases; nucleotides not matched to a gene: 5. The CDR3 loop spans 14 amino acids. CDR1 and CDR2 from the germline V gene are SGHTA and FQGNSA. DNA for the CDR3: TGTGCCAGCAGCCGTGATAGCGGGGGCTACGAGCAGTACTTC. Amino acids: CASSRDSGGYEQYF.

V and J are TRBV3-1 (or the pseudogene TRBV3-2) and TRBJ2-7; 10 nucleotides agree with TRBD2. The germline gives CDR1 LGHDT, CDR2 YNNKEL (reference sequence). V was pared by 5 bases and J by 7 bases, with 8 bases of the junction left unmatched. This CDR3 has 14 residues. The CDR3 here is CASSGTSAAGEQYF. The DNA of the CDR3 is TGTGCCAGCAGCGGGACTAGCGCCGCGGGGGAGCAGTACTTC.

The chain uses TRBV15 and TRBJ1-4; weak D call: TRBD1 (5 bases). Germline V gene lookup returns CDR1 LNHNV and CDR2 YYDKDF (reference sequence). V shed 1 base and J shed 0 bases, with 9 bases lying between them. The CDR3 extends over 16 amino acids. This CDR3 is CATSRGRGPTNEKLFF. The CDR3 nucleotides are TGTGCCACCAGCAGAGGAAGGGGCCCAACTAATGAAAAACTGTTTTTT.

This sequence joins TRBV2 and TRBJ2-7; TRBD1 matches at 9 bases. The length of the CDR3 is 16 residues. The V gene end was trimmed by 2 bases and the J gene end by 3 bases; junction bases not matched to a gene: 8. In germline, CDR1 is SNHLY, CDR2 FYNNEI. CDR3 DNA sequence: TGTGCCAGCAGTGAAAGGCAAGGACAGGGGTTCTACGAGCAGTACTTC. The encoded protein is CASSERQGQGFYEQYF.

This clone has just a few counts. This sequence joins TRBV11-2 and TRBJ2-7; TRBD2 agrees at 10 bases. The CDR3 is made up of 14 amino acids. CDR1 is SGHAT and CDR2 is FQNNGV in the germline V gene. The junction had 4 bases not matched to a gene; V was cut back by 5 bases and J by 3 bases. The CDR3 sequence is CASSPRTSGYEQYF. The CDR3 nucleotides read TGTGCCAGCAGCCCGCGGACTAGCGGCTACGAGCAGTACTTC.

The chain recombines TRBV14 with TRBJ2-4; D unresolved. Trimming removed 0 bases from V and 14 bases from J, with 14 bases in between. The germline gives CDR1 SGHDN, CDR2 FVKESK. CDR3 length equals 13 residues. The CDR3 is CASSQETGSEKYF. DNA for the CDR3: TGTGCCAGCAGCCAAGAGACCGGGTCTGAGAAGTACTTC.

The V gene is TRBV7-9, the J gene TRBJ2-7; D is unresolved. This CDR3 is 12 amino acids long. Trimming pared 5 bases from V and 6 bases from J, leaving 11 bases between. The germline gives CDR1 SEHNR, CDR2 FQNEAQ (reference sequence). The CDR3 spells CASSHSQAEQYF. DNA for the CDR3: TGTGCCAGCAGCCACTCCCAGGCCGAGCAGTACTTC.

The CDR3 sequence is CASSPDIQYQETQYF. For the CDR3, the DNA is TGTGCCAGCTCACCGGACATTCAGTACCAAGAGACCCAGTACTTC. The chain has TRBV18 and TRBJ2-5; D may be TRBD1 (5 bases). V dropped 3 bases and J dropped 0 bases, with 11 bases sitting between them. Germline loops: CDR1 KGHSH, CDR2 LQKENI. CDR3 length equals 15 residues.

Here the CDR3 DNA reads TGTGCCAGCAGTTATGGTCTTCCCGGGTCCTACGAGCAGTACTTC. Protein product: CASSYGLPGSYEQYF. The chain has TRBV7-9 and TRBJ2-7; D is unresolved. The V end lost 6 bases, the J end lost 1 base, and 16 bases lay between the germline ends. Per the germline V gene, CDR1 is SEHNR and CDR2 is FQNEAQ (reference sequence). CDR3 length: 15 residues.

This clone was recorded only once. CDR3: CASSLSTGGSYGYTF. CDR3 nucleotide sequence: TGCGCCAGCAGCCTTTCGACAGGGGGGAGCTATGGCTACACCTTC. This chain connects TRBV4-1 to TRBJ1-2; 9 bases are a match to TRBD1. CDR3 length: 15 amino acids. Germline V lookup: CDR1 MGHRA, CDR2 YSYEKL. The V segment lost 4 bases and the J segment 4 bases; nucleotides outside the gene matches: 7.

This chain links TRBV3-1 (or the pseudogene TRBV3-2) with TRBJ1-2; 7 bases map to TRBD1. The junction had 14 bases not matched to a gene; V was cut back by 2 bases and J by 11 bases. The CDR3 is 15 residues long. CDR1 is LGHDT, CDR2 YNNKEL, per germline (reference sequence). The CDR3 bases are TGTGCCAGCAGCCAATCTACCGGGACAGCCCGGGGATACACCTTC. It encodes CASSQSTGTARGYTF.